The 32 T cell receptor beta chains listed next were all sequenced from one sample in a study of beta chain features in type 1 diabetes. Study conclusions and caveats: Patients with Type 1 diabetes showed moderately but significantly shorter TCRB CDR3s in all four CD4+ subsets.

What these receptors recognize is not known. The isolated RNA, all of it, was reverse transcribed, so expressed TCRB transcripts were what got sequenced. TCRdb's table, derived via immunoSEQ multiplex PCR, lists solely in-frame clones and lacks some. The repertoire has about 44,000 clones, approximately 68% of them found once; the top ten carry about 2.1%. Sequenced sample: Tregs from blood. Every receptor here comes from a woman younger than 35 with type 1 diabetes.

The V and J genes are TRBV5-4 and TRBJ2-7; 8 bases are shared with TRBD2. V gave up 7 bases and J gave up 2 bases; unmatched junction bases: 11. Germline V gene sequence: CDR1 SGHNT, CDR2 YYREEE (reference sequence). The CDR3 loop spans 15 amino acids. The CDR3 sequence is CASWLKREGPYEQYF. The DNA of the CDR3 is TGTGCCAGCTGGCTTAAACGGGAGGGCCCCTACGAGCAGTACTTC.

The V gene is TRBV30, the J gene TRBJ2-6; 14 bases line up with TRBD2. The CDR3 length is 18 residues. Trimming at V came to 3 bases and at J to 1 base, leaving 5 bases not matched to a gene. Germline CDR1 and CDR2: GTSNPN and SVGIG (reference sequence). In nucleotides, the CDR3 is TGTGCCTGGAGCCCGACTAGCGGGAGGGTGTCTGGGGCCAACGTCCTGACTTTC. It codes for CAWSPTSGRVSGANVLTF.

CDR3 sequence reads: CASSLTMRATNEKLFF. CDR3 sequence (DNA): TGTGCCAGCAGCTTGACGATGCGAGCAACTAATGAAAAACTGTTTTTT. The chain recombines TRBV5-5 with TRBJ1-4; D gene uncertain. Trimming took 1 base from V and 0 from J, leaving 10 bases between them. The CDR3 sequence is 16 residues long. Germline V gene lookup returns CDR1 SGHKS and CDR2 YYEKEE (reference sequence).

CDR3 DNA sequence: TGTGCCAGCAGTGCCCAGGGTTCTTCAGATACGCAGTATTTT. It encodes CASSAQGSSDTQYF. The chain couples TRBV5-4 to TRBJ2-3, with D tentatively TRBD1 (5 bases). V was trimmed by 5 bases and J by 4 bases, leaving 14 bases between them. Germline CDR1 SGHNT, CDR2 YYREEE (reference sequence). This CDR3 spans 14 amino acids.

In its sample, this clone ranks as medium-sized. The CDR3 loop reads CASMVAGYSYEQYF. CDR3 sequence (DNA): TGTGCCAGCATGGTAGCGGGATACTCCTACGAGCAGTACTTC. The rearrangement joins TRBV28 to TRBJ2-7; TRBD2 matches 8 bases. The germline CDR1 and CDR2 sequences are MDHEN and SYDVKM. J was trimmed by 0 bases and V by 7 bases; bases with no gene match: 5. This CDR3 is built from 14 residues.

This clone was detected only a few times. This chain uses TRBV19 with TRBJ2-2; weak D call: TRBD1 (5 bases). This CDR3 has 13 residues. Germline assignment: CDR1 LNHDA and CDR2 SQIVND (reference sequence). Trimming removed 9 bases from V and 1 base from J, with 9 bases in between. In nucleotides, the CDR3 is TGTGCCAGCCGCGGACAGAACACCGGGGAGCTGTTTTTT. Protein sequence: CASRGQNTGELFF.

This clone occurred once. V usage is TRBV29-1 and J usage is TRBJ1-1; 7 positions match TRBD1. The CDR3 has 13 amino acids. From germline, CDR1 is SQVTM and CDR2 ANQGSEA. V lost 7 bases, J lost 4 bases, and 9 bases stayed unmatched. CDR3 residues: CSAHYRGVTEAFF. The CDR3 DNA reads as TGCAGCGCTCATTACAGGGGTGTCACTGAAGCTTTCTTT.

This clone was observed a handful of times. The V and J genes are TRBV4-1 and TRBJ1-5; 8 bases line up with TRBD1. The germline CDR1 and CDR2 sequences are MGHRA and YSYEKL. This CDR3 contains 17 residues. With 4 bases clipped from V and 6 bases from J, the junction kept 14 bases outside the gene matches. For the CDR3, the DNA is TGCGCCAGCAGCCCTGACTTGGACAGGGCGAGGGGTCAGCCCCAGCATTTT. It is translated as CASSPDLDRARGQPQHF.

This clone was seen a few times. V is TRBV6-1 and J is TRBJ1-1; possible D gene TRBD1, 6 bases. This CDR3 contains 13 residues. V lost 6 bases and J lost 1, with 9 bases in between. Germline CDR1 MNHNS, CDR2 SASEGT. DNA of the CDR3: TGTGCCAGCAGCCTGACAGGGAACACTGAAGCTTTCTTT. Its translation: CASSLTGNTEAFF.

The rearrangement joins TRBV11-2 to TRBJ1-3; a weak D match, TRBD1 (5 bases). This CDR3 is 14 amino acids long. CDR1 is SGHAT, CDR2 FQNNGV, per germline. Trimming left V 5 bases short and J 9 bases short, with 17 bases between. CDR3 sequence reads: CASSARPITGTIYF. CDR3 DNA sequence: TGTGCCAGCAGCGCAAGACCGATTACAGGCACCATATATTTT. The complete variable domain, with remaining parts taken from reference TRBV11-2 and TRBJ1-3, reads EAGVAQSPRYKIIEKRQSVAFWCNPISGHATLYWYQQILGQGPKLLIQFQNNGVVDDSQLPKDRFSAERLKGVDSTLKIQPAKLEDSAVYLCASSARPITGTIYFGEGSWLTVV.

The genes are TRBV5-4 and TRBJ2-2, with TRBD1 as a possible D gene (6 bases). The CDR3 is made up of 16 amino acids. V gave up 4 bases and J gave up 1 base, with 14 bases separating them. Germline values: CDR1 SGHNT, CDR2 YYREEE (reference sequence). This chain's CDR3 is CASSPVGTKNTGELFF. The DNA for the CDR3 is TGTGCCAGCAGCCCCGTGGGGACAAAGAACACCGGGGAGCTGTTTTTT.

This clone was seen a handful of times. The gene calls are TRBV10-3 and TRBJ1-1; D might be TRBD1 (6 bases). CDR1 is ENHRY, CDR2 SYGVKD, per germline. Trimming stripped 6 bases from V and 3 bases from J, with 17 bases between. The CDR3 is 15 residues long. The CDR3 sequence: CAIRKQGVSHTEAFF. CDR3 nucleotides: TGTGCCATCAGGAAACAGGGCGTCAGCCACACTGAAGCTTTCTTT.

The chain combines TRBV11-2 with TRBJ1-1; D is uncertain. The CDR3 consists of 13 residues. V was trimmed by 5 bases and J by 1 base, leaving 8 bases between them. Per germline, CDR1 SGHAT and CDR2 FQNNGV. The CDR3 DNA reads TGTGCCAGCAGCCCACGACAGAACACTGAAGCTTTCTTT. Translating it yields CASSPRQNTEAFF.

This chain connects TRBV5-6 to TRBJ2-7, with 8 bases lining up with TRBD2. Per the germline V gene, CDR1 is SGHDT and CDR2 is YYEEEE. CDR3 length equals 14 residues. J lost 2 bases, V lost 1 base, and 2 bases had no gene match. Here the CDR3 DNA reads TGTGCCAGCAGCTTGCTAGCGGGTACCTACGAGCAGTACTTC. It translates to CASSLLAGTYEQYF.

The rearrangement joins TRBV29-1 to TRBJ2-7; TRBD1 agrees at 8 bases. Germline V gene data show CDR1 as SQVTM and CDR2 as ANQGSEA. The CDR3 sequence is 14 residues long. V lost 5 bases, J lost 3 bases, and 9 bases stayed unmatched. CDR3 region: CSVRKYGQGYEQYF. As DNA, the CDR3 is TGCAGCGTTCGCAAATACGGACAGGGCTACGAGCAGTACTTC.

The V call is TRBV5-4, the J call TRBJ1-2; D perhaps matches TRBD1 (5 bases). Per the germline V gene, CDR1 is SGHNT and CDR2 is YYREEE (reference sequence). V was trimmed by 5 bases and J by 0 bases, leaving 11 bases between them. The CDR3 extends over 14 amino acids. CDR3 residues: CASRLQGTNYGYTF. The CDR3 DNA sequence: TGTGCCAGCAGGTTGCAGGGCACTAACTATGGCTACACCTTC.

This clone was found a few times. Here the CDR3 DNA reads TGTGCCAGCAGTTCACGAACAGGAGCGACGCAGTATTTT. Its translation is CASSSRTGATQYF. The chain has TRBV28 and TRBJ2-3, with D possibly matching TRBD1 (5 bases). Per the germline V gene, CDR1 is MDHEN and CDR2 is SYDVKM. The CDR3 covers 13 residues. Trimming pared 4 bases from V and 9 bases from J, leaving 14 bases between.

V usage is TRBV30 and J usage is TRBJ2-7, with 7 bases identical to TRBD1. This CDR3 region has 13 residues. V dropped 0 bases and J dropped 7; count of bases not matched to a gene: 6. The germline V gene encodes CDR1 GTSNPN and CDR2 SVGIG (reference sequence). Here the CDR3 DNA reads TGTGCCTGGAGTGTACAGGGGCCTAAGGAGCAGTACTTC. Protein: CAWSVQGPKEQYF.

V and J are TRBV7-8 and TRBJ2-7; D not resolved. Germline CDR1 SGHVS, CDR2 FQNEAQ. The CDR3 extends over 13 amino acids. V lost 1 base to trimming and J lost 4 bases, with 8 bases between them. CDR3 region: CASSLGPSYEQYF. CDR3 DNA: TGTGCCAGCAGCTTAGGGCCTTCTTACGAGCAGTACTTC.

The chain uses TRBV7-9 and TRBJ1-5; no clear D. Trimming left V 2 bases short and J 0 bases short, with 5 bases between. CDR1 SEHNR and CDR2 FQNEAQ come from the germline V gene (reference sequence). The CDR3 runs 14 residues. This chain's CDR3 is CASSLRDSNQPQHF. The CDR3 nucleotides read TGTGCCAGCAGCTTAAGAGATAGCAATCAGCCCCAGCATTTT.

CDR3 in DNA: TGCAGCGTCGGGAGCTTAGCGGTCGAGCAGTACTTC. It encodes CSVGSLAVEQYF. The chain is built from TRBV29-1 and TRBJ2-7, with D possibly TRBD2 on 6 matching bases. Germline CDR1 SQVTM, CDR2 ANQGSEA. The length of the CDR3 is 12 residues. With 6 bases removed from V and 6 bases from J, the gap between germline ends came to 15 bases.

This clone was seen once. CDR3 sequence reads: CASSSGQGKTDTQYF. CDR3 coding DNA: TGTGCCAGCAGTTCGGGACAGGGGAAAACAGATACGCAGTATTTT. V is TRBV28 and J is TRBJ2-3; 10 bases match TRBD1. Germline CDR1 reads MDHEN; CDR2 reads SYDVKM. There are 15 residues in the CDR3. Trimming took 4 bases from V and 3 from J; bases not matched to a gene: 4.

The chain combines TRBV6-1 with TRBJ2-1, with D maybe TRBD2 (5 bases). There are 12 residues in the CDR3. CDR1 is MNHNS, CDR2 SASEGT, per germline. Deletions cut 7 bases from V and 12 bases from J, with 16 bases between. The CDR3 DNA is TGTGCCAGCATCCCGAGGGCGGAGCGGCAGTTCTTC. Encoded protein: CASIPRAERQFF.

The genes are TRBV5-1 and TRBJ2-1, with 8 bases aligning to TRBD1. This CDR3 is built from 14 residues. Per the germline V gene, CDR1 is SGHRS and CDR2 is YFSETQ. The J segment lost 5 bases and the V segment lost 5 bases, leaving 6 bases of the junction unmatched. The chain's CDR3 is CASRTRQGNNEQFF. The CDR3 DNA follows: TGCGCCAGCAGGACGAGACAGGGGAACAATGAGCAGTTCTTC.

CDR3 sequence: CASSPDRGMGEKLFF. The CDR3 DNA sequence: TGCGCCAGCAGTCCCGACAGGGGAATGGGTGAAAAACTGTTTTTT. V gene TRBV23-1 combines with J gene TRBJ1-4, with 8 bases aligning to TRBD1. TRBV23-1 is noted as an ORF with a role that remains uncertain. The CDR3 is 15 residues long. V was clipped by 4 bases and J by 7 bases; unmatched bases: 8.

The chain combines TRBV25-1 with TRBJ2-5; 11 nucleotides agree with TRBD2. The closer fit of TRBJ2-7 to the DNA end suggests the J call may be wrong. The CDR3 length is 16 residues. The germline V gene encodes CDR1 MGHDK and CDR2 SYGVNS. The CDR3 protein is CASSGYTSGGSYEQYF. The CDR3 DNA reads TGTGCCAGCAGTGGTTATACTAGCGGGGGCTCCTACGAGCAGTACTTC.

The sample holds a few counts of this clone. The chain joins TRBV10-3 to TRBJ2-7, with 9 bases identical to TRBD1. V lost 6 bases, J lost 6 bases, and 6 bases stayed unmatched. Germline CDR1 and CDR2: ENHRY and SYGVKD. This CDR3 is built from 13 residues. Written as DNA, the CDR3 is TGTGCCATCAGCTCACAGGGGGCGTTCGAGCAGTACTTC. Amino acids: CAISSQGAFEQYF.

This clone has just a few counts. The chain links TRBV5-1 to TRBJ2-5; perhaps TRBD2 as D (5 bases). This CDR3 contains 14 residues. Per germline, CDR1 SGHRS and CDR2 YFSETQ. The V end was cut by 4 bases, the J end by 5 bases, with 15 bases between. The CDR3 sequence is CASSPGDSRETQYF. The CDR3 DNA reads as TGCGCCAGCAGCCCCGGGGATTCCCGGGAGACCCAGTACTTC.

The V call is TRBV18, the J call TRBJ2-7; TRBD1 is a possible D gene (6 bases). The germline V gene has CDR1 KGHSH and CDR2 LQKENI. The CDR3 contains 14 residues. V lost 3 bases and J 6 bases, leaving 15 bases between the germline ends. DNA for the CDR3: TGTGCCAGCTCACCGTGGACAGAGCCGGGCGAGCAGTACTTC. Amino acids: CASSPWTEPGEQYF.

This clone is a singleton in its sample. The chain links TRBV11-2 to TRBJ1-3; D is unresolved. The germline V and J ends were trimmed by 0 bases and 0 bases, with 9 bases remaining between them. CDR3 length equals 16 residues. Per germline, CDR1 SGHAT and CDR2 FQNNGV. The CDR3 DNA is TGTGCCAGCAGCTTAGATCGGGGAAGCTCTGGAAACACCATATATTTT. This encodes CASSLDRGSSGNTIYF.

The chain couples TRBV10-2 to TRBJ1-6, with 7 nucleotides matching TRBD1. Germline CDR1 and CDR2: WSHSY and SAAADI. This CDR3 has 15 residues. Trimming took 10 bases from V and 1 from J; bases not matched to a gene: 7. This chain's CDR3 is CATSTGTSYNSPLHF. The DNA of the CDR3 is TGCGCCACCTCGACAGGGACATCCTATAATTCACCCCTCCACTTT.

The chain combines TRBV5-1 with TRBJ2-1; the match to TRBD2 covers 10 bases. CDR3 length equals 17 residues. Germline values: CDR1 SGHRS, CDR2 YFSETQ. The V gene end was trimmed by 3 bases and the J gene end by 0 bases; junction bases not matched to a gene: 6. The CDR3 nucleotides read TGCGCCAGCAGCTGGATGCTAGCGGGAGACTCCTACAATGAGCAGTTCTTC. Translated: CASSWMLAGDSYNEQFF. The complete variable domain, with remaining parts taken from reference TRBV5-1 and TRBJ2-1, reads KAGVTQTPRYLIKTRGQQVTLSCSPISGHRSVSWYQQTPGQGLQFLFEYFSETQRNKGNFPGRFSGRQFSNSRSEMNVSTLELGDSALYLCASSWMLAGDSYNEQFFGPGTRLTVL.